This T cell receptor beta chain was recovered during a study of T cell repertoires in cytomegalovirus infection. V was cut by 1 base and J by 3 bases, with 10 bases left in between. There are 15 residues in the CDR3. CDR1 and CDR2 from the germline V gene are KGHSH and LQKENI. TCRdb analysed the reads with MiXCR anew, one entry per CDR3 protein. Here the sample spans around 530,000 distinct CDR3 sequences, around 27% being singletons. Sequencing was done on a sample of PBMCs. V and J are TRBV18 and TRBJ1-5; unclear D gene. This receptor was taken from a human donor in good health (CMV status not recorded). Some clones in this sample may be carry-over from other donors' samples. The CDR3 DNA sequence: TGTGCCAGCTCACCACAGGGCATAAACAATCAGCCCCAGCATTTT. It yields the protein CASSPQGINNQPQHF.